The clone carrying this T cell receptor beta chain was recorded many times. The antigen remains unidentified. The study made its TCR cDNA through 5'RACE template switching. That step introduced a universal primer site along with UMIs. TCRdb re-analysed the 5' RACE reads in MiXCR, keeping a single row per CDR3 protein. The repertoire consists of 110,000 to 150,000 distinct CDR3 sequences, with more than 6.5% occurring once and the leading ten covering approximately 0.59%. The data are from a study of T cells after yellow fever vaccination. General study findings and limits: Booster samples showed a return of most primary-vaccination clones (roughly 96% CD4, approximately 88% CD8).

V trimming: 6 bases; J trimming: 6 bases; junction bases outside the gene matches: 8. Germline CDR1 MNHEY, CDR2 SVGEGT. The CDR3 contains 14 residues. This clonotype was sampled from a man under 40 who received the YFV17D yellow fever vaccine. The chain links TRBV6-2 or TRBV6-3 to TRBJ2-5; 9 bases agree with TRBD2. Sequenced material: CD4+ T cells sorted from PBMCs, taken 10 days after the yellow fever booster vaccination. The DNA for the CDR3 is TGTGCCAGCAGCCTTAGCGGGAGCTGGAAGACCCAGTACTTC. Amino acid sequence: CASSLSGSWKTQYF.